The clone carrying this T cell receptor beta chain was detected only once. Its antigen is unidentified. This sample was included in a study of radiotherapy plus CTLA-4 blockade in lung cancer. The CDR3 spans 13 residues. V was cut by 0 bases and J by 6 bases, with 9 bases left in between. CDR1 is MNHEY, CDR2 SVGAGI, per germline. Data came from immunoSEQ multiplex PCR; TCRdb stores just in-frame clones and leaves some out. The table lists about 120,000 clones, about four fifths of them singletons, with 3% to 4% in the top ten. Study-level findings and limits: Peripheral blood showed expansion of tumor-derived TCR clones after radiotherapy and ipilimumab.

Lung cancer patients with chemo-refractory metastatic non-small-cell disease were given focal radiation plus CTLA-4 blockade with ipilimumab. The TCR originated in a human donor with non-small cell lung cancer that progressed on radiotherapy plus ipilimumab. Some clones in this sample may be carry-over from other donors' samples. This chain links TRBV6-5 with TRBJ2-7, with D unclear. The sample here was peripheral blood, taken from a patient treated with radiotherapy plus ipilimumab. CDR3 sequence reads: CASSYSIQVEQYF. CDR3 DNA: TGTGCCAGCAGTTACTCGATTCAGGTCGAGCAGTACTTC.